The clone carrying this TCR beta chain was seen a handful of times. Its cognate antigen is unknown. TCRdb reprocessed the 5' RACE reads via MiXCR and lists one record per CDR3 protein. The sample records about 340,000 distinct CDR3 sequences, 15% being singletons. This specimen belongs to a study of T-cell memory formation after mild COVID-19. Study at large: The TCR clusters were mostly specific to one donor. Broader study findings: Prior to infection, memory already included some responding clones, suggesting cross-reactive memory joined. A second wave expanding day 15 to 37 was CD4+-biased; contracting clones were balanced.

The TCR comes from a man aged 18-30 years who had mild COVID-19 (a few samples of this study predate the infection). Cell type and time point are not known. The sequencing sample was made of PBMCs or a T cell subset sorted from them (not recorded which).

The CDR3 here is CASSQDAGYTF. Here the CDR3 DNA reads TGTGCCAGCAGCCAAGACGCTGGCTACACCTTC. The V call is TRBV3-1, the J call TRBJ1-2; D is unclear. With 0 bases removed from V and 7 bases from J, the gap between germline ends came to 3 bases. This CDR3 has 11 amino acids. The germline CDR1 and CDR2 sequences are LGHDT and YNNKEL (reference sequence).